This is a list of T cell receptor beta chains from one sample in a study of human T cells and chemical hapten exposure. TCRdb redid the calling of the RACE reads with MiXCR, one entry per CDR3 protein. The sample carries some 400,000 distinct CDR3 sequences, approximately 5.1% recorded once. The input for sequencing was whole blood, taken in connection with sensitization to the hapten diphenylcyclopropenone (DPC). The receptors originated from a woman between 45 and 65 years old with alopecia areata. Some clones in this sample may be carry-over from other donors' samples. Both conserved end residues are part of each CDR3. Size is stated for part of the rows, as once, few or many counts, or as a class when the clone is expanded.

V gene	CDR3 length	clone size	J gene	CDR3 protein
TRBV10-3	13	.	TRBJ1-2	CAITGARAYGYTF
TRBV7-2	15	.	TRBJ1-5	CASSLEEGINQPQHF
TRBV12-3/TRBV12-4	14	many	TRBJ2-5	CASSPERNQETQYF
TRBV5-1	13	many	TRBJ2-5	CASRTGDEETQYF
TRBV7-9	14	.	TRBJ1-6	CASSPTGAGSPLHF
TRBV28	15	few	TRBJ2-5	CASSLGQEGRETQYF
TRBV12-3/TRBV12-4	14	many	TRBJ1-1	CASSTGTGASEAFF
TRBV12-3/TRBV12-4	13	many	TRBJ2-7	CASSSGAPLEQYF
TRBV6-1	13	many	TRBJ1-4	CASSEDPWEKLFF
TRBV12-3/TRBV12-4	14	.	TRBJ2-5	CASSFGQRQETQYF
TRBV12-3/TRBV12-4	14	many	TRBJ1-2	CASSLMRANYGYTF
TRBV14	13	many	TRBJ2-3	CASSLRQPDTQYF
TRBV20-1	15	few	TRBJ2-2	CSAIASGGNTGELFF
TRBV5-1	15	many	TRBJ2-1	CASSLTGLSYNEQFF
TRBV2	12	few	TRBJ1-1	CGVVRQNTEAFF
TRBV19	15	.	TRBJ2-3	CASSITGTGKDTQYF
TRBV7-9	15	few	TRBJ1-4	CASSLRQTTNEKLFF
TRBV5-4	13	.	TRBJ2-5	CASRSQGDETQYF
TRBV13	14	many	TRBJ2-3	CASSLGDSTDTQYF
TRBV3-1	12	few	TRBJ1-2	CASLDSYYGYTF
TRBV7-2	15	many	TRBJ2-3	CASSSGQGYTDTQYF
TRBV6-5	17	.	TRBJ1-3	CASRRTGTLSSGNTIYF
TRBV11-2	17	.	TRBJ2-1	CASSLASGFLTYNEQFF
TRBV12-3/TRBV12-4	11	many	TRBJ1-2	CASSFGGGYTF
TRBV7-9	14	few	TRBJ1-2	CASSLGRQEGGYTF